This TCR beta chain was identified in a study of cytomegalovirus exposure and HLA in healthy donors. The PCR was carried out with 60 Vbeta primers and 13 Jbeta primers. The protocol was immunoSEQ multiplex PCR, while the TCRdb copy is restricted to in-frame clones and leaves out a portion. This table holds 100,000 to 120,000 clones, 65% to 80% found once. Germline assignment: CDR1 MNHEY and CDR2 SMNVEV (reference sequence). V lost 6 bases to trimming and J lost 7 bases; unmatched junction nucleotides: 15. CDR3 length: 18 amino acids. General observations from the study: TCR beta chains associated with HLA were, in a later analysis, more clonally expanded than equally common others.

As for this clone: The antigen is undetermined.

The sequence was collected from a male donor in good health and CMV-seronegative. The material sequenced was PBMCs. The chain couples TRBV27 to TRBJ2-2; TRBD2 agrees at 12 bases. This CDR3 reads CASSPGTLLAGGGGELFF. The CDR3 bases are TGTGCCAGCAGCCCCGGGACACTTCTAGCGGGAGGGGGCGGGGAGCTGTTTTTT.